The clone carrying this T cell receptor (beta chain) was seen more than once but under ten times. The antigen remains undetermined. Germline V CDR1 and CDR2: SGHDT, YYEEEE. The J segment lost 3 bases and the V segment lost 2 bases, leaving 13 bases of the junction unmatched. There are 17 residues in the CDR3. This sample is drawn from a study of T-cell reconstitution after alpha-beta-depleted transplantation in children. Overall study results and limits: There were reportedly several hundred expanded graft clones from which alpha-beta T cells came about two months after transplant.

Unique molecular identifiers were used in preparing the TCRbeta library. In TCRdb, the PCR reads were re-called with MiXCR into one record per CDR3 protein. The sample contains 500,000 to 750,000 distinct CDR3 sequences, roughly 30% of which appear only once. The source is a boy under two years old with Wiskott-Aldrich syndrome, due to receive a stem cell transplant. The specimen was PBMCs, collected before TCRalphabeta/CD19-depleted stem cell transplant. The V gene is TRBV5-6, the J gene TRBJ2-7; 8 bases fit TRBD1. CDR3 DNA sequence: TGTGCCAGCAGCTTCAGGGTGAGACAGGGGCAACTCTACGAGCAGTACTTC. Translation gives CASSFRVRQGQLYEQYF. Full variable domain (rest looked up from reference TRBV5-6 and TRBJ2-7): DAGVTQSPTHLIKTRGQQVTLRCSPKSGHDTVSWYQQALGQGPQFIFQYYEEEERQRGNFPDRFSGHQFPNYSSELNVNALLLGDSALYLCASSFRVRQGQLYEQYFGPGTRLTVT.